The 10 T cell receptor beta chains given below trace back to one sample, sequenced in a study of identical twins. TCRdb ran MiXCR on the 5' RACE reads and lists one entry per CDR3 protein. The sample records 700,000 to 950,000 distinct CDR3 sequences, about 12% being singletons. These data were also filed under a second study, of yellow fever vaccine responses in identical twins.

Sequences were obtained from PBMCs. The receptors shown here come from a woman between 18 and 29 years old in good health.

This clonotype came up a few times. This chain links TRBV12-3 or TRBV12-4 with TRBJ1-2; TRBD1 matches 11 bases. The V gene end was trimmed by 4 bases and the J gene end by 7 bases; junction bases not matched to a gene: 8. CDR3 length equals 15 residues. CDR3 amino acids: CASSSGTGGRGGYTF. The CDR3 nucleotides are TGTGCCAGCAGTTCCGGGACAGGGGGACGCGGTGGCTACACCTTC.

The chain combines TRBV5-1 with TRBJ2-5, with D perhaps matching TRBD1 or TRBD2 (6 bases each). Looked up from germline, CDR1 is SGHRS and CDR2 is YFSETQ. CDR3 length: 14 amino acids. V was pared by 1 base and J by 5 bases, with 12 bases between. CDR3 residues: CASSLWGASETQYF. Here the CDR3 DNA reads TGCGCCAGCAGCTTGTGGGGGGCCAGCGAGACCCAGTACTTC.

The chain employs TRBV11-2 and TRBJ2-2; TRBD1 aligns across 9 bases. The CDR3 is 15 amino acids. Germline trimming cut 5 bases from V and 1 base from J; bases unmatched to any gene: 2. The V gene's germline CDR1 is SGHAT and CDR2 FQNNGV. CDR3 DNA: TGTGCCAGCAGCAACAGGGGGCTGAACACCGGGGAGCTGTTTTTT. It specifies CASSNRGLNTGELFF.

This clonotype was found a few times. This sequence joins TRBV20-1 and TRBJ1-1, with TRBD1 matching 7 bases. V shed 2 bases, J shed 3 bases, and the junction held 3 bases outside the gene matches. The CDR3 covers 13 residues. Germline V gene lookup returns CDR1 DFQATT and CDR2 SNEGSKA (reference sequence). Here the CDR3 reads CSARRGLYTEAFF. In DNA, the CDR3 is TGCAGTGCTAGAAGGGGGCTGTACACTGAAGCTTTCTTT.

This clonotype was counted between two and nine times. The chain couples TRBV10-2 to TRBJ2-2, with TRBD2 matching 8 bases. Germline trimming cut 10 bases from V and 2 bases from J; bases unmatched to any gene: 6. This CDR3 has 14 residues. Germline V gene data show CDR1 as WSHSY and CDR2 as SAAADI. The CDR3 DNA is TGCGCCACCGTAAGCGGGGGAAACACCGGGGAGCTGTTTTTT. Amino acid sequence: CATVSGGNTGELFF.

The V gene is TRBV28, the J gene TRBJ2-2; 11 bases line up with TRBD2. Germline V lookup: CDR1 MDHEN, CDR2 SYDVKM. The V segment lost 5 bases and the J segment 6 bases; nucleotides outside the gene matches: 17. The length of the CDR3 is 19 residues. CDR3: CASSPHPLAGGLRPGELFF. The DNA of the CDR3 is TGTGCCAGCAGTCCCCACCCTCTAGCGGGAGGTCTGAGGCCCGGGGAGCTGTTTTTT.

The gene calls are TRBV29-1 and TRBJ1-2, with 10 nucleotides matching TRBD1. J gave up 7 bases and V 3 bases, and 8 bases lay outside the gene matches. The CDR3 extends over 14 amino acids. CDR1 is SQVTM and CDR2 is ANQGSEA in the germline V gene. CDR3 in amino acids: CSVDSGTGVGGYTF. The CDR3 DNA reads as TGCAGCGTTGACTCCGGGACAGGGGTTGGTGGCTACACCTTC. The whole variable domain, filled in from reference TRBV29-1 and TRBJ1-2, reads SAVISQKPSRDICQRGTSLTIQCQVDSQVTMMFWYRQQPGQSLTLIATANQGSEATYESGFVIDKFPISRPNLTFSTLTVSNMSPEDSSIYLCSVDSGTGVGGYTFGSGTRLTVV.

This rearrangement joins TRBV11-2 to TRBJ2-7, with D possibly TRBD1 on 5 matching bases. The CDR3 totals 14 residues. Germline V gene data show CDR1 as SGHAT and CDR2 as FQNNGV. V dropped 1 base and J dropped 6 bases, with 13 bases sitting between them. The CDR3 sequence is CASSLVGVLGEQYV. The DNA for the CDR3 is TGTGCCAGCAGCTTAGTAGGGGTCCTGGGCGAGCAGTACGTC.

J is TRBJ2-3 and V is TRBV7-8; D possibly corresponds to TRBD1 (6 bases). Germline V gene data show CDR1 as SGHVS and CDR2 as FQNEAQ. Trimming cost V 1 base and J 4 bases, with 18 bases left between them. The length of the CDR3 is 17 residues. The CDR3 is CASSLEWGRSLADTQYF. CDR3 nucleotides: TGTGCCAGCAGCTTAGAATGGGGGCGCAGTCTCGCAGATACGCAGTATTTT.

This chain links TRBV12-3 or TRBV12-4 with TRBJ2-7; tentatively, D is TRBD2 (5 bases). The germline V and J ends were trimmed by 5 bases and 7 bases, with 15 bases remaining between them. The CDR3 loop spans 13 amino acids. The CDR3 loop reads CASSVPGSGEQYV. The CDR3, as DNA: TGTGCCAGCAGTGTCCCGGGGTCGGGGGAGCAGTACGTC.